This entry lists 10 T cell receptor beta chains sequenced from one sample in a study of beta chain features in type 1 diabetes. Study-level points and caveats: In every one of the four CD4+ subsets, TCRB CDR3s were moderately but significantly shorter in Type 1 diabetes patients.

These receptors lack a known antigen. The sequenced template was cDNA made from the entire isolated RNA. Assay used: immunoSEQ multiplex PCR; TCRdb lists only in-frame clones, some missing. The table includes tens of thousands of clones, roughly 61% detected once. Sequenced input: Tregs from blood. These TCRs come from a woman aged 25 to 39 with type 1 diabetes.

The V gene is TRBV29-1, the J gene TRBJ1-2; possibly TRBD1 for D (6 bases). Between the trimmed V and J ends, which lost 5 bases and 7 bases, there was a span of 14 bases. Germline lookup yields CDR1 SQVTM and CDR2 ANQGSEA. CDR3 length: 12 residues. CDR3 protein: CSVTQGWGGYTF. The DNA of the CDR3 is TGCAGCGTTACCCAGGGGTGGGGTGGCTACACCTTC.

The J gene is TRBJ2-3, the V gene TRBV29-1; D gene ambiguous. This CDR3 region has 15 residues. V was trimmed by 4 bases and J by 0 bases, leaving 14 bases between them. CDR1 SQVTM and CDR2 ANQGSEA come from the germline V gene. In DNA, the CDR3 is TGCAGCGTTGGAGGTCCAGCAGTTAGCACAGATACGCAGTATTTT. Amino acid sequence: CSVGGPAVSTDTQYF.

The chain employs TRBV29-1 and TRBJ2-3; D is uncertain. The germline CDR1 and CDR2 sequences are SQVTM and ANQGSEA. There are 13 residues in the CDR3. V lost 4 bases to trimming and J lost 2 bases, with 10 bases between them. This CDR3 is CSVGRSDTDTQYF. The CDR3 DNA follows: TGCAGCGTTGGAAGGAGCGACACAGATACGCAGTATTTT.

This clone was seen more than once but under ten times. This chain joins TRBV25-1 and TRBJ2-3; D is perhaps TRBD2 (6 bases). The V and J ends lost 8 bases and 5 bases respectively, with 8 bases between them. CDR3 size: 11 residues. Per germline, CDR1 MGHDK and CDR2 SYGVNS. The CDR3: CASGGVDTQYF. The CDR3 DNA sequence: TGTGCCAGCGGAGGGGTAGATACGCAGTATTTT.

A word on this clone: Compared with germline, one end of the junction differs, possibly owing to a read error. The genes are TRBV15 and TRBJ1-1, with D uncertain. The CDR3 totals 14 residues. Germline V gene lookup returns CDR1 LNHNV and CDR2 YYDKDF (reference sequence). CDR3 amino acids: CAASRRVMGTEAFF. Here the CDR3 DNA reads TGTGCCGCCAGCAGGCGGGTTATGGGCACTGAAGCTTTCTTT.

V usage is TRBV9 and J usage is TRBJ2-5; tentatively, D is TRBD1 (5 bases). Germline lookup yields CDR1 SGDLS and CDR2 YYNGEE. V lost 0 bases to trimming and J lost 1 base, with 13 bases between them. This CDR3 is 16 amino acids long. The CDR3 nucleotides are TGTGCCAGCAGCGTAGGGGTGGGGCCTCCCCAAGAGACCCAGTACTTC. Protein: CASSVGVGPPQETQYF.

This chain uses TRBV27 with TRBJ2-1; D perhaps matches TRBD2 (6 bases). V was trimmed by 7 bases and J by 0 bases, leaving 10 bases between them. Germline V lookup: CDR1 MNHEY, CDR2 SMNVEV (reference sequence). The CDR3 loop spans 14 amino acids. For the CDR3, the DNA is TGTGCCAGCATGCTAGCGAGCTCCTACAATGAGCAGTTCTTC. Its protein product is CASMLASSYNEQFF.

CDR3 loop: CSVEGGRFGDTQYF. The DNA of the CDR3 is TGCAGCGTTGAGGGCGGGAGGTTCGGAGATACGCAGTATTTT. The genes are TRBV29-1 and TRBJ2-3; 8 bases are shared with TRBD2. The J segment lost 5 bases and the V segment lost 3 bases, leaving 7 bases of the junction unmatched. This CDR3 has 14 amino acids. Germline CDR1 reads SQVTM; CDR2 reads ANQGSEA.

The chain employs TRBV5-4 and TRBJ2-1; 8 bases align to TRBD2. V dropped 4 bases and J dropped 2; count of bases not matched to a gene: 2. The CDR3 is 14 amino acids. Germline values: CDR1 SGHNT, CDR2 YYREEE (reference sequence). DNA for the CDR3: TGTGCCAGCAGCCCTAGCGGGCCCTACAATGAGCAGTTCTTC. Its translation is CASSPSGPYNEQFF.

This clone was picked up one time. This sequence joins TRBV5-1 and TRBJ2-7, with unresolved D. CDR3 length equals 11 residues. V lost 7 bases to trimming and J lost 1 base, with 6 bases between them. CDR1 and CDR2 from the germline V gene are SGHRS and YFSETQ. Written as DNA, the CDR3 is TGCGCCAGCCCAGTTTCCTACGAGCAGTACTTC. Amino acid sequence: CASPVSYEQYF.